Sequencing of this T cell receptor beta chain was carried out in a study of response to subunit inactivated influenza vaccine. Trimming took off 7 bases at V and 1 base at J, with 16 bases between the two ends. CDR1 SQVTM and CDR2 ANQGSEA come from the germline V gene. This CDR3 is built from 14 residues. TCRdb ran MiXCR on the RT-PCR reads and lists one entry per CDR3 protein. Of under 200,000 distinct CDR3 sequences in the sample, 11% were seen once. The receptor was isolated from a man aged 45-65 years who received an inactivated influenza vaccine. The source material was non-naive T cells sorted from PBMCs, sampled 45 days after vaccination. The chain joins TRBV29-1 to TRBJ2-5; D is possibly TRBD2 (6 bases). CDR3 DNA: TGCAGCGCTCGCGGGATCGGGAGCCAAGAGACCCAGTACTTC. It yields the protein CSARGIGSQETQYF.